This T cell receptor (beta chain) was documented in a study of CD8 T cells in Susac syndrome. The CDR3 is made up of 14 amino acids. Unmatched junction bases numbered 4, after V lost 6 bases and J lost 4 bases. Germline loops: CDR1 LNHDA, CDR2 SQIVND (reference sequence). Concerning this clonotype itself: What it binds is not known.

CD8+ and CD4+ T cells circulating in blood were sequenced for TCR beta. Negative isolation yielded the CD8+ and CD4+ T cells, while FACS enriched the TEMRA cells. Study conclusions and caveats: In Susac syndrome, the CD4+ T cell repertoires did not show clonal expansion.

The authors reverse transcribed roughly 0.5 to 1 ug RNA with random hexamers. TCRdb passed the immunoSEQ multiplex PCR reads through MiXCR, listing each CDR3 protein once. This table holds about 140,000 distinct CDR3 sequences, 95% found once. This clonotype originated in a human donor with Susac syndrome. The sample consisted of CD4+ T cells from PBMCs. V and J are TRBV19 and TRBJ1-2; 11 bases are a match to TRBD1. CDR3 protein: CASRPGQGVYGYTF. The CDR3 DNA reads TGTGCCAGTAGACCGGGACAGGGGGTCTATGGCTACACCTTC. The full variable domain, in which reference TRBV19 and TRBJ1-2 provide the parts outside the CDR3, is DGGITQSPKYLFRKEGQNVTLSCEQNLNHDAMYWYRQDPGQGLRLIYYSQIVNDFQKGDIAEGYSVSREKKESFPLTVTSAQKNPTAFYLCASRPGQGVYGYTFGSGTRLTVV.